A single T cell receptor (beta chain) is shown here with its context. The CDR3 runs to 16 residues. Germline loops: CDR1 GTSNPN, CDR2 SVGIG (reference sequence). V lost 2 bases to trimming and J lost 2 bases; unmatched junction nucleotides: 11. This table comes from immunoSEQ multiplex PCR, and its TCRdb copy is limited to in-frame clones, with some not included. The table lists 300,000 to 450,000 clones, roughly 86% of them singletons. The data were taken from a study of blood T cell repertoires in COVID-19. Those enrolled, adults aged roughly 18 to 90 years, came from fewer than 25 US areas. The receptor comes from a middle-aged man in a cohort exposed to, infected with or recovered from COVID-19 (not recorded which). This chain links TRBV30 with TRBJ1-2; 7 bases are a match to TRBD1. Sequenced input: PBMCs or T cells enriched from blood (not recorded which). The CDR3 region is CAWSIGGGAPNYGYTF. The CDR3 DNA follows: TGTGCCTGGAGTATAGGAGGGGGCGCGCCGAACTATGGCTACACCTTC.